The 2 T cell receptor beta chains given below trace back to one sample, sequenced in a study of cytomegalovirus exposure and HLA in healthy donors. Primers for the PCR totalled 60 Vbeta and 13 Jbeta. Repertoires were generated with immunoSEQ multiplex PCR, while TCRdb's copy carries only in-frame clones and drops some. The table records about 120,000 clones, roughly a tenth of them present only once. Input material: PBMCs. These receptors were taken from a man aged 30 to 39 in good health and CMV-seronegative.

As for this clone: Germline is not matched at one junction end, which may reflect a read error. This sequence joins TRBV7-2 and TRBJ2-5; the match to TRBD2 covers 12 bases. Germline V gene sequence: CDR1 SGHTA, CDR2 FQGNSA. The CDR3 contains 13 residues. The CDR3, as DNA: TGTGCCAGCAGCCCCGGACTAGCGGGGTTCTTGCACTTC. It translates to CASSPGLAGFLHF.

Only a few counts were recorded for this clone. This chain's CDR3 is CASSQPDRKTYEQYF. The CDR3 DNA sequence: TGTGCCAGCTCACAGCCGGACAGGAAGACCTACGAGCAGTACTTC. The rearrangement links TRBV18 to TRBJ2-7, with 7 bases matching TRBD1. The CDR3 is made up of 15 amino acids. V dropped 4 bases and J dropped 2; count of bases not matched to a gene: 8. Germline CDR1 reads KGHSH; CDR2 reads LQKENI.